What follows describes a single TCR beta chain. Its antigen is not identified. The source of the sample is a study of shared clonotypes between healthy human individuals. The study's findings and limits: Naive subsets, compared against memory subsets, generally had larger estimated richness values.

Libraries were prepared by immunoSEQ multiplex PCR; TCRdb keeps only in-frame clonotypes and omits some of them. Of approximately 2.4 million clones in the sample, approximately 96% were seen once. V lost 2 bases and J lost 0; bases outside the gene matches: 3. Per the germline V gene, CDR1 is LNHDA and CDR2 is SQIVND (reference sequence). The CDR3 is 17 residues long. The material sequenced was naive CD4+ T cells sorted from blood. Subset meaning: CD45RA+ positively selected. This TCR came from a man between 18 and 35 years old in good health. The V call is TRBV19, the J call TRBJ2-1; 11 bases are a match to TRBD2. The chain's CDR3 is CASSIRLAGSSYNEQFF. The CDR3 DNA reads TGTGCCAGTAGTATAAGACTAGCGGGAAGCTCCTACAATGAGCAGTTCTTC.